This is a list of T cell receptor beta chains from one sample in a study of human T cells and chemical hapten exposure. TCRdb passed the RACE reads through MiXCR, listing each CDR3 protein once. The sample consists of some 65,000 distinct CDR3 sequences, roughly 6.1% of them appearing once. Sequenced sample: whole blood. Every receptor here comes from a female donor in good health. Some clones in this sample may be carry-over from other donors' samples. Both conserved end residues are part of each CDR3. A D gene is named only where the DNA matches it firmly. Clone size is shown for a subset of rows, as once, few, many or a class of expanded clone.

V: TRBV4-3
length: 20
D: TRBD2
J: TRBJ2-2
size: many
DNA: TGCGCCAGCAGCCGAGTCATAGCGGGAGGGCCTCAGGGTAACACCGGGGAGCTGTTTTTT
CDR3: CASSRVIAGGPQGNTGELFF

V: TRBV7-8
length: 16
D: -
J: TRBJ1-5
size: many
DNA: TGTGCCAGCAGCTTAGTCCCTACGGGGCAGGGTCAGCCCCAGCATTTT
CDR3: CASSLVPTGQGQPQHF

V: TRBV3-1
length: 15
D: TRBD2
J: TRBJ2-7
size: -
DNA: TGTGCCAGCAGCTCCCGGACTAGCGGGTACAACGAGCAGTACTTC
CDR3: CASSSRTSGYNEQYF

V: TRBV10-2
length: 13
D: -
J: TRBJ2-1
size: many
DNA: TGCGCCAGCAGTGTACTAGCCTACGGTGAGCAGTTCTTC
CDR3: CASSVLAYGEQFF

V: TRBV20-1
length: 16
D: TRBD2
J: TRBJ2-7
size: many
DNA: TGCAGTGCTAGAGATTGGGGGACTAGCGGGAGGGACGAGCAGTACTTC
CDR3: CSARDWGTSGRDEQYF

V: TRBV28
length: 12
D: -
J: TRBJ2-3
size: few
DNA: TGTGCCAGCAGTTCTCTCCAAGGTACGCAGTATTTT
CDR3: CASSSLQGTQYF

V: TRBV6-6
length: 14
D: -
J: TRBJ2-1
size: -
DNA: TGTGCCAGCAGTTACTCGCGGGGAGCCAATGAGCAGTTCTTC
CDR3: CASSYSRGANEQFF

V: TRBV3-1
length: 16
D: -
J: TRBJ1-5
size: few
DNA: TGTGCCAGCAGCCAATCGGCTTCGGGCGGCAATCAGCCCCAGCATTTT
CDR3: CASSQSASGGNQPQHF

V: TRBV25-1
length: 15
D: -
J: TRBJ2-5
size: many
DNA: TGTGCCAGCAGTGCACAACTCAGGGACCTAGAGACCCAGTACTTC
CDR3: CASSAQLRDLETQYF

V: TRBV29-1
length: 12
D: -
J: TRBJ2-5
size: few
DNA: TGCAGCGTTGAAGGAAGGGAAGAGACCCAGTACTTC
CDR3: CSVEGREETQYF

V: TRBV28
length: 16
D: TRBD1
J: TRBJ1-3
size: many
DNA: TGTGCCAGCAGCCCGACCATGACAGGGGCTGGAAACACCATATATTTT
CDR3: CASSPTMTGAGNTIYF

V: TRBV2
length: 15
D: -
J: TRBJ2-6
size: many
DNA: TGTGCCAGCAGGTTCAGGGGAACTGGGGCCAACGTCCTGACTTTC
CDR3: CASRFRGTGANVLTF

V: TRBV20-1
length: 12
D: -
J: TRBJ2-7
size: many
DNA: TGCAGTGCTAGACTAGCGCTCTACGAGCAGTACTTC
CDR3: CSARLALYEQYF

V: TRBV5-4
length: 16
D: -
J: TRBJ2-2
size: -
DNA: TGTGCCAGCAGCTTGGACCTTCAGGGGACGACCGGGGAGCTGTTTTTT
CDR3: CASSLDLQGTTGELFF

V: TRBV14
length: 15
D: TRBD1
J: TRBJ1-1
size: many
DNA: TGTGCCAGCAGCCTTGACAGGGATTTTGAGGCTGAAGCTTTCTTT
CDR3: CASSLDRDFEAEAFF

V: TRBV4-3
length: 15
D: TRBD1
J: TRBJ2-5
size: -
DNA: TGCGCCAGCAGCCAAGCTTGGGACAGCAAAGAGACCCAGTACTTC
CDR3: CASSQAWDSKETQYF

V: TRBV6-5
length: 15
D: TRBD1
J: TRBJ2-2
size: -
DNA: TGTGCCAGCAGGCTACAGGGGGCGAACACCGGGGAGCTGTTTTTT
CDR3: CASRLQGANTGELFF

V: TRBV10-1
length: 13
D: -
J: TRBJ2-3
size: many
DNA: TGCGCCAGGAAAAGCGGAAGCACAGATACGCAGTATTTT
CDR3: CARKSGSTDTQYF

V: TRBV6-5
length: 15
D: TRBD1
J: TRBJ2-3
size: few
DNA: TGTGCCAGCAAACTCGGGACAGGGGGCGCAGATACGCAGTATTTT
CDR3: CASKLGTGGADTQYF

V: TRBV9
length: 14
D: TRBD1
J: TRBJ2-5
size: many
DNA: TGTGCCAGCAGCTTACAGGGGGCTGTGGAGACCCAGTACTTC
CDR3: CASSLQGAVETQYF

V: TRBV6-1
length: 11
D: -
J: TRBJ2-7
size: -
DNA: TGTGCCAGCAATACGGGGGTCGAGCAGTACTTC
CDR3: CASNTGVEQYF

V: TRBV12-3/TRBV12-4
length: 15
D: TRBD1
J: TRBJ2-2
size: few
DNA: TGTGCCAGCAGACGAGCCGGACAGGGAACCGGGGAGCTGTTTTTT
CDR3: CASRRAGQGTGELFF

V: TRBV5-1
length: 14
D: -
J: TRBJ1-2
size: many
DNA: TGCGCCAGCAGCCCCACGACCGGAAACTATGGCTACACCTTC
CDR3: CASSPTTGNYGYTF

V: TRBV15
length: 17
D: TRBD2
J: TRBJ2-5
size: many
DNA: TGTGCCACCAGCAGCAAATCCGGGACTAGCGTTCATGAGACCCAGTACTTC
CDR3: CATSSKSGTSVHETQYF

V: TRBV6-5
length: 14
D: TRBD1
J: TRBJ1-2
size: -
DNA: TGTGCCAGCAGTAACCCGGACAGGGGGCCTGGCTACACCTTC
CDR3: CASSNPDRGPGYTF

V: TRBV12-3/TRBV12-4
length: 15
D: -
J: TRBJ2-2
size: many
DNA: TGTGCCAGCAGTCCGGCACCGAGGGGCACCGGGGAGCTGTTTTTT
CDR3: CASSPAPRGTGELFF

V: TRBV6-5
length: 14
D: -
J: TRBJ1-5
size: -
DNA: TGTGCCAGCAGGCGGGACGGGCTAAATCAGCCCCAGCATTTT
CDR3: CASRRDGLNQPQHF

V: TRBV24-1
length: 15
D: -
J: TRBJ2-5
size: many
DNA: TGTGCCACCAGTGATCGCCCCAAGAGCGAAGAGACCCAGTACTTC
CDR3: CATSDRPKSEETQYF

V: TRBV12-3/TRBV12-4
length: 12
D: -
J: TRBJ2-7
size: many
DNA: TGTGCCAGCAAGGGCCGGGGGTACGAGCAGTACTTC
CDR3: CASKGRGYEQYF

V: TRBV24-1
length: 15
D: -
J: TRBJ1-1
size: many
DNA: TGTGCCACCAGTGACTCCATAACCGGGACAAATGAAGCTTTCTTT
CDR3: CATSDSITGTNEAFF

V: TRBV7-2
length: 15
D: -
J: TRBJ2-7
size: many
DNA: TGTGCCAGCAGCTCCCAAGGGACGACTTCCTACGAGCAGTACTTC
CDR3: CASSSQGTTSYEQYF

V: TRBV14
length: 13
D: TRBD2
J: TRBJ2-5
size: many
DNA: TGTGCCAGCAGCAAGGCGGGAGGAGAGACCCAGTACTTC
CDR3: CASSKAGGETQYF

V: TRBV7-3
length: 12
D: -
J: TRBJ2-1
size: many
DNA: TGTGCCAGCAGTTTAACTAACAATGAGCAGTTCTTC
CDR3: CASSLTNNEQFF

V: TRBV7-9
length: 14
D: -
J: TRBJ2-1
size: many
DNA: TGTGCCAGCAGCTTGGGTCTAGCATTTAATGAGCAGTTCTTC
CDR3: CASSLGLAFNEQFF

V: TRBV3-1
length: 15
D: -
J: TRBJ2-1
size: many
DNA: TGTGCCAGCAGCCAAGGACAAGCGGTGAGCAATGAGCAGTTCTTC
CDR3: CASSQGQAVSNEQFF

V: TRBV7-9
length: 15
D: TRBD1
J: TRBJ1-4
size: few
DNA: TGTGCCAGCAGCCGAAGGACAGGGGGGAATGAAAAACTGTTTTTT
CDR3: CASSRRTGGNEKLFF

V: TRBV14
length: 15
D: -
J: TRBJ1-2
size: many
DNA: TGTGCCAGCAGCCAAGTGACAGTTTTTAACTATGGCTACACCTTC
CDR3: CASSQVTVFNYGYTF